These 30 T cell receptor beta chains originate from one sample sequenced in a study of shared clonotypes between healthy human individuals. Profiled with immunoSEQ multiplex PCR; TCRdb holds only in-frame clones, not every one. Among roughly 700,000 clones listed, 90% were seen once. The sequenced sample was memory CD8+ T cells from PBMCs. Subset reported: CD45RO+ cells pooled with CCR7-negative TemRA cells. The source is a man aged 18 to 30 in good health. Some clones in this sample may be carry-over from other donors' samples.

V is TRBV2 and J is TRBJ2-3; the D call may be TRBD1 or TRBD2 (5 bases each). CDR3 length: 13 amino acids. The germline V gene has CDR1 SNHLY and CDR2 FYNNEI. V lost 9 bases and J lost 4, with 14 bases in between. The DNA for the CDR3 is TGTGCCAGTGGGGACCGGCTGCCAGATACGCAGTATTTT. Translated, it gives CASGDRLPDTQYF.

As for this clone: The junction does not match germline at one end; this may be a read error. The sample has other DNA sequences that encode this CDR3 too. The chain links TRBV29-1 to TRBJ1-1; the D gene is possibly TRBD1 (6 bases). This CDR3 region has 15 residues. The germline gives CDR1 SQVTM, CDR2 ANQGSEA. CDR3 DNA sequence: TGCAGCGTTGAAGGTCTGGGGGCCGGGAACACTGAAGCCTTCTTT. It translates to CSVEGLGAGNTEAFF.

The chain couples TRBV7-2 to TRBJ1-1; D is unclear. The CDR3 has 11 residues. Trimming stripped 4 bases from V and 8 bases from J, with 8 bases between. Germline CDR1 reads SGHTA; CDR2 reads FQGNSA. CDR3 in DNA: TGTGCCAGCAGCTCCGGCTGGGAAGCTTTCTTT. Residues: CASSSGWEAFF. The whole variable domain, remainder taken from reference TRBV7-2 and TRBJ1-1, is GAGVSQSPSNKVTEKGKDVELRCDPISGHTALYWYRQSLGQGLEFLIYFQGNSAPDKSGLPSDRFSAERTGGSVSTLTIQRTQQEDSAVYLCASSSGWEAFFGQGTRLTVV.

Regarding this clone: One junction end disagrees with the germline gene, perhaps due to a read error. The chain couples TRBV27 to TRBJ1-1; D is ambiguous. The CDR3 contains 13 residues. In germline, CDR1 is MNHEY, CDR2 SMNVEV (reference sequence). CDR3 coding DNA: TGTGCCAGCAGTTTATTGGGGAACCCTGAAGCTTTCTTT. As protein: CASSLLGNPEAFF.

In its sample, this clone was seen once. The rearrangement joins TRBV27 to TRBJ1-2, with D maybe TRBD1 (5 bases). Trimming took 8 bases from V and 3 from J, leaving 10 bases between them. The CDR3 spans 12 residues. Germline loops: CDR1 MNHEY, CDR2 SMNVEV (reference sequence). CDR3 amino acids: CASGQGDYGYTF. The CDR3 DNA follows: TGTGCCAGCGGTCAGGGAGACTATGGCTACACCTTC.

The V call is TRBV4-1, the J call TRBJ1-4; perhaps TRBD1 as D (6 bases). Trimming shortened V by 8 bases and J by 0 bases, and 13 bases separated the two germline ends. The CDR3 has 15 residues. The germline gives CDR1 MGHRA, CDR2 YSYEKL. CDR3 bases: TGCGCCAGCCGGACCGACAGGACAACTAATGAAAAACTGTTTTTT. Its translation is CASRTDRTTNEKLFF.

The chain links TRBV27 to TRBJ2-1, with TRBD1 as a possible D gene (6 bases). The germline gives CDR1 MNHEY, CDR2 SMNVEV (reference sequence). V shed 6 bases and J shed 1 base, with 16 bases lying between them. This CDR3 is built from 16 residues. The CDR3: CASRSGTHSSYNEQFF. The CDR3 nucleotides are TGTGCCAGCAGATCCGGGACACATTCTTCCTACAATGAGCAGTTCTTC.

This chain uses TRBV7-2 with TRBJ2-1; 14 bases are a match to TRBD2. The CDR3 length is 13 residues. V was clipped by 3 bases and J by 15 bases; unmatched bases: 4. Germline CDR1 reads SGHTA; CDR2 reads FQGNSA. CDR3 DNA: TGTGCCAGCAGCTTGGGACTAGCGGGAGATGGGTTCTTC. This codes for CASSLGLAGDGFF.

CDR3 residues: CASNFTGLDSPLHF. DNA of the CDR3: TGTGCCAGCAACTTTACAGGGTTGGATTCACCCCTCCACTTT. The V and J genes are TRBV28 and TRBJ1-6; weak D call: TRBD1 (6 bases). Germline assignment: CDR1 MDHEN and CDR2 SYDVKM. The CDR3 consists of 14 residues. The germline V and J ends were trimmed by 7 bases and 8 bases, with 15 bases remaining between them.

Only one count was recorded for this clone. The rearrangement uses TRBV27 and TRBJ2-2; TRBD1 matches 10 bases. CDR3 length: 15 residues. The germline V gene has CDR1 MNHEY and CDR2 SMNVEV (reference sequence). V dropped 6 bases and J dropped 6; count of bases not matched to a gene: 7. CDR3 nucleotide sequence: TGTGCCAGCAGACACGGGACAGGGGTGGCCGGGGAGCTGTTTTTT. Protein product: CASRHGTGVAGELFF.

This chain connects TRBV28 to TRBJ2-3; 10 bases agree with TRBD1. The CDR3 has 16 residues. The V gene end was trimmed by 6 bases and the J gene end by 1 base; junction bases not matched to a gene: 7. From germline, CDR1 is MDHEN and CDR2 SYDVKM. CDR3 nucleotides: TGTGCCAGCAGCATACCCGGACAGGGGGGCACAGATACGCAGTATTTT. As protein: CASSIPGQGGTDTQYF.

This clone has only one observation. Here the CDR3 DNA reads TGTGCCAGCAGTACCTCCGGGCCGCGAGCAGAGTTCTTC. It yields the protein CASSTSGPRAEFF. The chain recombines TRBV6-5 with TRBJ2-1, with D unresolved. The CDR3 loop spans 13 amino acids. Trimming took off 5 bases at V and 14 bases at J, with 19 bases between the two ends. Germline V gene sequence: CDR1 MNHEY, CDR2 SVGAGI.

This clone was picked up a small number of times. The genes are TRBV7-9 and TRBJ1-1; a weak D match, TRBD1 (6 bases). Germline V CDR1 and CDR2: SEHNR, FQNEAQ (reference sequence). V lost 5 bases to trimming and J lost 1 base, with 14 bases between them. The CDR3 extends over 15 amino acids. CDR3 sequence reads: CASSAWTARNTEAFF. CDR3 nucleotide sequence: TGTGCCAGCAGCGCCTGGACAGCGAGGAACACTGAAGCTTTCTTT.

The genes are TRBV6-5 and TRBJ1-2; TRBD1 matches 7 bases. V lost 3 bases and J lost 3; bases outside the gene matches: 7. CDR1 and CDR2 (germline): MNHEY, SVGAGI. The length of the CDR3 is 15 residues. CDR3 sequence (DNA): TGTGCCAGCAGTTATGCTAGGGGGCATGACTATGGCTACACCTTC. Encoded protein: CASSYARGHDYGYTF.

The chain combines TRBV7-7 with TRBJ2-7; TRBD2 matches at 7 bases. Trimming at V came to 5 bases and at J to 7 bases, leaving 11 bases not matched to a gene. The CDR3 has 14 amino acids. Germline CDR1 reads SSHAT; CDR2 reads FNYEAQ (reference sequence). CDR3 DNA sequence: TGTGCCAGCAGCCCATCGCTGGGGGAGGGAGAGCAGTACTTC. The encoded protein is CASSPSLGEGEQYF.

This clone was counted ten times or more. The chain has TRBV19 and TRBJ1-1, with D perhaps TRBD1 (5 bases). Trimming took 6 bases from V and 1 from J, leaving 12 bases between them. Germline CDR1 reads LNHDA; CDR2 reads SQIVND (reference sequence). The CDR3 is made up of 14 amino acids. CDR3 in amino acids: CASRLTERNTEAFF. The CDR3, as DNA: TGTGCCAGTAGATTGACAGAGAGGAACACTGAAGCTTTCTTT.

The J gene is TRBJ2-1, the V gene TRBV2; no clear D. The CDR3 consists of 14 residues. Looked up from germline, CDR1 is SNHLY and CDR2 is FYNNEI. Trimming took off 0 bases at V and 6 bases at J, with 9 bases between the two ends. As DNA, the CDR3 is TGTGCCAGCAGTGAAGCGGCTCCGGTCAATGAGCAGTTCTTC. It is translated as CASSEAAPVNEQFF.

The chain joins TRBV13 to TRBJ1-2; no firm D call. V gave up 0 bases and J gave up 2 bases, with 7 bases separating them. The CDR3 contains 14 residues. Per germline, CDR1 PRHDT and CDR2 FYEKMQ (reference sequence). The CDR3 protein is CASSLGVSNYGYTF. In nucleotides, the CDR3 is TGTGCCAGCAGCTTAGGGGTCAGCAACTATGGCTACACCTTC.

A few counts support this clone. The V gene is TRBV9, the J gene TRBJ1-5; 7 bases fit TRBD1. Trimming took 3 bases from V and 7 from J; bases not matched to a gene: 13. Germline values: CDR1 SGDLS, CDR2 YYNGEE. The CDR3 spans 16 residues. Here the CDR3 DNA reads TGTGCCAGCAGCGCATCCCCGGGGACAGCAGACCAGCCCCAGCATTTT. This translates into CASSASPGTADQPQHF.

This clone came up once. The CDR3 region is CASSATGYDQPQHF. The CDR3 DNA is TGTGCCAGCAGCGCCACAGGGTACGACCAGCCCCAGCATTTT. V gene TRBV27 combines with J gene TRBJ1-5; D is possibly TRBD1 (6 bases). This CDR3 is 14 amino acids long. V shed 6 bases and J shed 7 bases, with 16 bases lying between them. Germline assignment: CDR1 MNHEY and CDR2 SMNVEV (reference sequence).

V gene TRBV7-9 combines with J gene TRBJ2-1, with a possible D match to TRBD2 (6 bases). The germline CDR1 and CDR2 sequences are SEHNR and FQNEAQ (reference sequence). V was clipped by 5 bases and J by 8 bases, with 19 bases between them. The CDR3 is 15 amino acids. For the CDR3, the DNA is TGTGCCAGCAGCCCACAAGGAGGGCTAGTCGATGAGCAGTTCTTC. It codes for CASSPQGGLVDEQFF.

The rearrangement joins TRBV21-1 to TRBJ2-5; the D call TRBD2 from the table was never checked on the DNA. TRBV21-1 constitutes a pseudogene. The CDR3 runs to 15 residues. CDR3 amino acids: CASSNLRAFQETQYF. DNA of the CDR3: TGTGCCAGCAGCAACCTGAGAGCCTTTCAAGAGACCCAGTACTTC.

This chain uses TRBV4-3 with TRBJ1-1; a weak D match, TRBD1 (5 bases). Germline V gene data show CDR1 as LGHNA and CDR2 as YSLEER. Trimming removed 3 bases at V and 3 bases at J, with 11 bases between. The CDR3 covers 14 residues. This chain's CDR3 is CASSQPGTYTEAFF. Here the CDR3 DNA reads TGCGCCAGCAGCCAGCCCGGGACCTACACTGAAGCTTTCTTT.

The chain uses TRBV19 and TRBJ2-3, with 8 bases that match TRBD2. The V segment lost 8 bases and the J segment 6 bases; nucleotides outside the gene matches: 1. Germline V gene sequence: CDR1 LNHDA, CDR2 SQIVND (reference sequence). This CDR3 has 11 residues. CDR3 amino acids: CASVAGDTQYF. DNA of the CDR3: TGTGCCAGTGTAGCGGGGGATACGCAGTATTTT.

The CDR3 nucleotides read TGTGCCAGCAGCTTGATTAGGGAGGGGAATGAAAAACTGTTTTTT. Its translation: CASSLIREGNEKLFF. This sequence joins TRBV7-8 and TRBJ1-4, with D perhaps TRBD1 (5 bases). V was cut by 3 bases and J by 5 bases, with 13 bases left in between. The CDR3 is made up of 15 amino acids. Germline-derived CDR1 and CDR2 are SGHVS and FQNEAQ.

The chain recombines TRBV15 with TRBJ2-6; no definite D call. Germline V gene data show CDR1 as LNHNV and CDR2 as YYDKDF (reference sequence). V lost 0 bases, J lost 2 bases, and 8 bases lay in between. The CDR3 sequence is 16 residues long. The chain's CDR3 is CATSRDPGAGANVLTF. The CDR3 DNA is TGTGCCACCAGCAGAGATCCAGGTGCTGGGGCCAACGTCCTGACTTTC.

This rearrangement joins TRBV29-1 to TRBJ1-1; D perhaps matches TRBD1 (5 bases). With 7 bases removed from V and 0 bases from J, the gap between germline ends came to 12 bases. CDR3 length equals 13 residues. CDR1 is SQVTM and CDR2 is ANQGSEA in the germline V gene. This CDR3 reads CSASGGMNTEAFF. CDR3 nucleotides: TGCAGCGCGAGCGGGGGGATGAACACTGAAGCTTTCTTT.

The V and J genes are TRBV9 and TRBJ2-7; TRBD2 agrees at 7 bases. CDR3 length: 15 amino acids. After removal of 4 bases from V and 3 bases from J, the junction contained 10 bases not matched to a gene. Germline CDR1 SGDLS, CDR2 YYNGEE. The CDR3: CASSSGSGSFYEQYF. The CDR3 DNA is TGTGCCAGCAGCTCAGGTAGCGGGTCTTTCTACGAGCAGTACTTC.

This chain uses TRBV27 with TRBJ2-7; D call uncertain. CDR1 and CDR2 from the germline V gene are MNHEY and SMNVEV (reference sequence). Trimming left V 6 bases short and J 3 bases short, with 12 bases between. The CDR3 spans 13 residues. The CDR3 here is CASSSIGVYEQYF. CDR3 DNA: TGTGCCAGCAGCAGTATCGGCGTCTACGAGCAGTACTTC.

The chain has TRBV27 and TRBJ2-3; 7 bases line up with TRBD2. Germline V CDR1 and CDR2: MNHEY, SMNVEV (reference sequence). The trim removed 6 bases at V and 2 bases at J, leaving 2 bases unmatched. This CDR3 has 13 residues. CDR3 nucleotides: TGTGCCAGCAGCGGACTAGACACAGATACGCAGTATTTT. Protein sequence: CASSGLDTDTQYF.